This entry is about one T cell receptor (beta chain). The source of the sample is a study of cytomegalovirus exposure and HLA in healthy donors. Germline V gene sequence: CDR1 KGHSH, CDR2 LQKENI. V lost 5 bases to trimming and J lost 5 bases; unmatched junction nucleotides: 8. The CDR3 loop spans 14 amino acids. It was with 60 Vbeta and 13 Jbeta primers that the PCR ran. Only in-frame clones appear in the TCRdb table, and some are missing; sequencing was by immunoSEQ multiplex PCR. The table includes roughly 63,000 clones, more than 70% detected once. The sequence derives from a woman in her forties in good health and CMV-seropositive. The sequencing input was PBMCs. The J gene is TRBJ1-2, the V gene TRBV18; 7 bases map to TRBD1. The CDR3 region has the DNA TGTGCCAGCTCAGCAACCGGGACAGATTATGGCTACACCTTC. It specifies CASSATGTDYGYTF.